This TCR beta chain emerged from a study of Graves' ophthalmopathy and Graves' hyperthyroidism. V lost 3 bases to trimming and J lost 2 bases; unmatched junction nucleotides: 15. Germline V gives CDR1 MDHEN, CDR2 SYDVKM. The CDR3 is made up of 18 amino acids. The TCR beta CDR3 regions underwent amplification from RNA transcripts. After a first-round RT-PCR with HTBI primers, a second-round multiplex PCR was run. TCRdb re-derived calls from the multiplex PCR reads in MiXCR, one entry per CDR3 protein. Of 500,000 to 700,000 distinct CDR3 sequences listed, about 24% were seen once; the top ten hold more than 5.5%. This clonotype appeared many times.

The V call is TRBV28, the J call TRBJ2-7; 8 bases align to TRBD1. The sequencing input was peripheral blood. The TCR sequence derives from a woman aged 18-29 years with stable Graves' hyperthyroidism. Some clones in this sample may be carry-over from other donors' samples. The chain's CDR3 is CASSFSWLNRTGTYEQYF. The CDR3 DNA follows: TGTGCCAGCAGTTTCAGTTGGTTGAACAGGACAGGGACCTACGAGCAGTACTTC.